The clone carrying this T cell receptor (beta chain) was counted once. V gave up 3 bases and J gave up 7 bases, with 12 bases separating them. There are 12 residues in the CDR3. Germline CDR1 reads SQVTM; CDR2 reads ANQGSEA. These data originate in a study of blood T cell repertoires in COVID-19. Study-level information: Specimens from acute and convalescent COVID-19 originated in the United States, Italy and Spain. Sources were T cells, B-cell-depleted T cells, or PBMCs; the material itself was cDNA or gDNA.

How the authors handled the data: Quantification of nucleated cells was approximated via reference gene primer amplification. This table comes from immunoSEQ multiplex PCR, and its TCRdb copy is limited to in-frame clones, with some not included. Clone size and the V and J calls come from that table; the DNA yielded D and trimming. The data contain 90,000 to 100,000 clones, around nine tenths of them singletons. The chain carries TRBV29-1 and TRBJ1-2, with D unclear. This sequence originates from a man aged 50 or older with acute or convalescent COVID-19. The sample comprised peripheral blood. The CDR3 reads CSVDQAAAGYTF. DNA for the CDR3: TGCAGCGTTGATCAGGCCGCTGCTGGCTACACCTTC. Complete variable domain (other parts from reference TRBV29-1 and TRBJ1-2): SAVISQKPSRDICQRGTSLTIQCQVDSQVTMMFWYRQQPGQSLTLIATANQGSEATYESGFVIDKFPISRPNLTFSTLTVSNMSPEDSSIYLCSVDQAAAGYTFGSGTRLTVV.